The 17 T cell receptor beta chains below all came from one sample that was sequenced in a study of cytomegalovirus exposure and HLA in healthy donors. PCR was performed using 60 Vbeta and 13 Jbeta primers. Assay: immunoSEQ multiplex PCR; the TCRdb copy retains only in-frame clones and omits some. The repertoire includes some 110,000 clones, roughly four fifths of them detected once, and roughly 16% sits in the top ten. Sequences were obtained from PBMCs. The receptors were sampled from a man over 45 in good health and CMV-seropositive.

This clone was seen a single time. The chain combines TRBV5-1 with TRBJ2-3, with D perhaps matching TRBD1 (6 bases). This CDR3 has 13 residues. The V and J ends lost 7 bases and 2 bases respectively, with 11 bases between them. The germline V gene encodes CDR1 SGHRS and CDR2 YFSETQ. CDR3 region: CASGYRDTDTQYF. CDR3 DNA sequence: TGCGCCAGCGGGTACAGGGACACAGATACGCAGTATTTT.

The rearrangement joins TRBV7-9 to TRBJ2-3, with D maybe TRBD1 (6 bases). Germline CDR1 reads SEHNR; CDR2 reads FQNEAQ (reference sequence). Trimming cost V 6 bases and J 6 bases, with 10 bases left between them. The CDR3 runs to 12 residues. The CDR3 DNA follows: TGTGCCAGCAGATCGAGGGGGGATACGCAGTATTTT. Translating it yields CASRSRGDTQYF.

The V gene is TRBV6-1, the J gene TRBJ1-2; maybe TRBD1 (6 bases). The germline CDR1 and CDR2 sequences are MNHNS and SASEGT. CDR3 length equals 14 residues. The V end was cut by 4 bases, the J end by 4 bases, with 13 bases between. CDR3 protein: CASSVGGASYGYTF. CDR3 bases: TGTGCCAGCAGTGTGGGGGGGGCCAGCTATGGCTACACCTTC.

The J gene is TRBJ2-4, the V gene TRBV28; TRBD2 is a possible D gene (6 bases). The length of the CDR3 is 14 residues. V lost 2 bases and J 5 bases, leaving 10 bases between the germline ends. Germline loops: CDR1 MDHEN, CDR2 SYDVKM. CDR3: CASSLGGFQNIQYF. The CDR3, as DNA: TGTGCCAGCAGTTTAGGGGGGTTCCAAAACATTCAGTACTTC.

This clone appeared a few times. The chain combines TRBV5-1 with TRBJ1-3; 7 nucleotides match TRBD1. The V segment lost 4 bases and the J segment 4 bases; nucleotides outside the gene matches: 8. The CDR3 totals 15 residues. Germline loops: CDR1 SGHRS, CDR2 YFSETQ. CDR3 sequence (DNA): TGCGCCAGCAGCCCCGACAGGGCGGACGGAAACACCATATATTTT. Its protein is CASSPDRADGNTIYF.

This clone is a singleton in its sample. This chain uses TRBV11-2 with TRBJ2-7, with 9 bases matching TRBD2. The V gene end was trimmed by 2 bases and the J gene end by 4 bases; junction bases not matched to a gene: 6. CDR3 size: 15 residues. Germline V gene sequence: CDR1 SGHAT, CDR2 FQNNGV. Here the CDR3 reads CASSLPIAGEYEQYF. The CDR3 DNA is TGTGCCAGCAGCTTACCTATAGCGGGAGAGTACGAGCAGTACTTC.

V and J are TRBV7-9 and TRBJ1-1; no firm D call. Germline V lookup: CDR1 SEHNR, CDR2 FQNEAQ (reference sequence). The CDR3 length is 13 residues. Deletions cut 0 bases from V and 1 base from J, with 3 bases between. CDR3 in amino acids: CASSLAGNTEAFF. The CDR3 bases are TGTGCCAGCAGCTTAGCCGGGAACACTGAAGCTTTCTTT.

The chain combines TRBV7-9 with TRBJ2-1; 7 bases align to TRBD1. The CDR3 has 16 residues. Germline CDR1 and CDR2: SEHNR and FQNEAQ (reference sequence). V trimming: 5 bases; J trimming: 4 bases; junction bases outside the gene matches: 11. The CDR3 spells CASSAHRGNSYNEQFF. The CDR3 region has the DNA TGTGCCAGCAGCGCCCACAGGGGCAATTCTTACAATGAGCAGTTCTTC.

The genes are TRBV28 and TRBJ2-3; D is perhaps TRBD2 (5 bases). The CDR3 totals 13 residues. Trimming took off 3 bases at V and 4 bases at J, with 8 bases between the two ends. Germline V gene data show CDR1 as MDHEN and CDR2 as SYDVKM. CDR3: CASSFVGADTQYF. Written as DNA, the CDR3 is TGTGCCAGCAGTTTCGTCGGGGCAGATACGCAGTATTTT.

This chain uses TRBV30 with TRBJ1-5; 9 bases are shared with TRBD1. Looked up from germline, CDR1 is GTSNPN and CDR2 is SVGIG (reference sequence). V lost 2 bases to trimming and J lost 0 bases; unmatched junction nucleotides: 11. The CDR3 spans 18 residues. The CDR3 is CAWSTGTGTAISNQPQHF. In nucleotides, the CDR3 is TGTGCCTGGAGTACAGGGACAGGGACCGCTATTAGCAATCAGCCCCAGCATTTT.

J is TRBJ2-5 and V is TRBV7-9; TRBD2 agrees at 10 bases. The CDR3 totals 15 residues. Per the germline V gene, CDR1 is SEHNR and CDR2 is FQNEAQ (reference sequence). The V gene end was trimmed by 2 bases and the J gene end by 5 bases; junction bases not matched to a gene: 5. The CDR3 spells CASSLILAGVETQYF. In nucleotides, the CDR3 is TGTGCCAGCAGCTTAATCCTAGCGGGAGTGGAGACCCAGTACTTC.

V and J are TRBV7-2 and TRBJ2-5; no firm D call. The length of the CDR3 is 14 residues. V lost 0 bases, J lost 5 bases, and 10 bases lay in between. Germline loops: CDR1 SGHTA, CDR2 FQGNSA. Here the CDR3 reads CASSLAGRDETQYF. The DNA of the CDR3 is TGTGCCAGCAGCTTAGCTGGGCGCGACGAGACCCAGTACTTC.

This chain uses TRBV5-4 with TRBJ1-1; D is undetermined. Trimming took 1 base from V and 6 from J, leaving 13 bases between them. The CDR3 sequence is 14 residues long. Germline lookup yields CDR1 SGHNT and CDR2 YYREEE (reference sequence). The CDR3 coding sequence is TGTGCCAGCAGCTTGTACGAGGGAGCGCCTGAAGCTTTCTTT. Protein product: CASSLYEGAPEAFF.

The chain links TRBV21-1 to TRBJ2-3; the D call in the table, TRBD2, was not verified against the DNA. TRBV21-1 is assigned pseudogene status. The CDR3 runs 15 residues. CDR3 loop: CASSRAGGYTDTQYF. CDR3 DNA: TGTGCCAGCAGCAGAGCGGGGGGATACACAGATACGCAGTATTTT.

J is TRBJ1-5 and V is TRBV6-5; D remains ambiguous. The ends were cut back, 2 bases at V and 6 bases at J, with 8 bases in the middle. Germline CDR1 MNHEY, CDR2 SVGAGI. This CDR3 has 13 amino acids. CDR3 bases: TGTGCCAGCAGTTACAGGGAGACTCAGCCCCAGCATTTT. This translates into CASSYRETQPQHF.

The rearrangement uses TRBV11-3 and TRBJ1-1; D call uncertain. CDR1 and CDR2 from the germline V gene are SGHNT and YENEEA. This CDR3 comprises 13 residues. Trimming took 1 base from V and 4 from J, leaving 7 bases between them. The CDR3, as DNA: TGTGCCAGCAGCTTAGGGAGGAGCACTGAAGCTTTCTTT. Amino acids: CASSLGRSTEAFF.

This clone was seen more than once but under ten times. V usage is TRBV18 and J usage is TRBJ2-7; 7 nucleotides align to TRBD1. Looked up from germline, CDR1 is KGHSH and CDR2 is LQKENI. V shed 3 bases, J shed 0 bases, and the junction held 5 bases outside the gene matches. The CDR3 spans 15 residues. CDR3 DNA: TGTGCCAGCTCACCCCCGGGACAGCGCTCCTACGAGCAGTACTTC. Amino acid sequence: CASSPPGQRSYEQYF.